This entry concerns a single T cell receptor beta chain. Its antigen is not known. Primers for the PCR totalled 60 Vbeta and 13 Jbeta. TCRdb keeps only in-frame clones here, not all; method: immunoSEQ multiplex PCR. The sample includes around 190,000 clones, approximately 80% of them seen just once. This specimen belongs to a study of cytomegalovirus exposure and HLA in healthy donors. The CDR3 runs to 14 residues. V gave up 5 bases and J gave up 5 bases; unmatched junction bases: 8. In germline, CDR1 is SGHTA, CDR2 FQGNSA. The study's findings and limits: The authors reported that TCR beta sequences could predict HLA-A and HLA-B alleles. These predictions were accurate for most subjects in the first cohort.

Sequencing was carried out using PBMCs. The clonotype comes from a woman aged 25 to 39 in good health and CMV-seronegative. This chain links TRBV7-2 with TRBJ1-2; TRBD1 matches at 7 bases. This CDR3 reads CASSLLGQTYGYTF. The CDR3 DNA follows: TGTGCCAGCAGCCTTTTGGGACAGACATATGGCTACACCTTC. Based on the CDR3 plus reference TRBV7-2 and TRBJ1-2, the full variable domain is GAGVSQSPSNKVTEKGKDVELRCDPISGHTALYWYRQSLGQGLEFLIYFQGNSAPDKSGLPSDRFSAERTGGSVSTLTIQRTQQEDSAVYLCASSLLGQTYGYTFGSGTRLTVV.